This T cell receptor (beta chain) was observed in a study of blood T cells in healthy people across ages. The use of a sample-barcoded 5' primer and a J-beta primer mix characterized a second PCR of about 6 to 12 cycles. TCRdb reanalysed the 5' RACE reads using MiXCR and keeps one entry per CDR3 protein. The sample carries about 780,000 distinct CDR3 sequences, 46% recorded once. The CDR3 has 15 residues. CDR1 is SNHLY, CDR2 FYNNEI, per germline. J lost 11 bases, V lost 3 bases, and 10 bases had no gene match. This chain joins TRBV2 and TRBJ2-5; the match to TRBD2 covers 12 bases. The sequencing sample was made of blood. The clonotype comes from a man at least 80 years old in good health. The CDR3 coding sequence is TGTGCCAGCAGTGATTCTAGCGGGAGGGCCACGGGGCAGTACTTC. This translates into CASSDSSGRATGQYF.